The TCR beta chain under discussion was sequenced for a study of glioma-infiltrating T cells. Study-wide results and caveats: Tissue and blood shared very few CDR3 sequences. Above-expected tissue-blood divergence occurred in all gliomas, most in low-grade ones.

This CDR3 contains 13 residues. The V gene's germline CDR1 is SGHRS and CDR2 YFSETQ. The iRepertoire nested amplicon-rescue multiplex PCR amplified TCR alpha and beta CDR3s from RNA. Tissue mRNA or PBMC total RNA, roughly 100-400 ng, went into one-step reverse transcription and amplification. TCRdb itself ran the multiplex PCR reads through MiXCR, one entry per CDR3 protein. The table has 170,000 or so distinct CDR3 sequences, roughly two fifths seen once. As regards this clonotype: Antigen specificity is unknown. The junction and the germline gene differ at one end; a read error may be behind it.

The source of this sequence is a human donor with low-grade glioma or glioblastoma, undergoing nonglioma brain surgery, or in good health (not recorded which). Input material: glioma tissue, nonneoplastic brain tissue, or PBMCs (not recorded which). V gene TRBV5-1 combines with J gene TRBJ2-1; D possibly corresponds to TRBD1 (5 bases). The CDR3 coding sequence is TGCGCCTGCAGCTTTGTAGGGGCGAATGAGCAGTTCTTC. This translates into CACSFVGANEQFF.